These 21 T cell receptor beta chains came from one sample sequenced in a study of shared clonotypes between healthy human individuals. Naive CD8 cells lacked CD45RO and underwent positive selection for CCR7, leaving out terminally differentiated effector memory CD45RA+ cells. The repertoire was sequenced with immunoSEQ multiplex PCR; TCRdb's copy has only in-frame clones and lacks some. This sample yields roughly 2 million clones, of which roughly 95% are seen a single time; 0.85% to 1.3% belongs to the top ten. The sequenced sample was naive CD8+ T cells sorted from blood. The receptor set was obtained from a young man in good health.

This clone came up once. The rearrangement uses TRBV11-2 and TRBJ2-3; 13 nucleotides line up with TRBD2. The CDR3 is 18 amino acids. V lost 1 base and J lost 6; bases outside the gene matches: 10. Per germline, CDR1 SGHAT and CDR2 FQNNGV. The chain's CDR3 is CASSLGDGLAGARDTQYF. Here the CDR3 DNA reads TGTGCCAGCAGCTTAGGTGACGGACTAGCGGGGGCCAGGGATACGCAGTATTTT.

The chain joins TRBV5-8 to TRBJ2-3, with D perhaps being TRBD1 or TRBD2 (5 bases each). Trimming cost V 4 bases and J 4 bases, with 19 bases left between them. Germline V lookup: CDR1 SGHTS, CDR2 YDEGEE. The CDR3 covers 16 residues. DNA for the CDR3: TGTGCCAGCAGCCCATGGACGGAGTGGGACGCAGATACGCAGTATTTT. Protein sequence: CASSPWTEWDADTQYF.

The gene calls are TRBV11-2 and TRBJ2-2; D is undetermined. This CDR3 comprises 15 residues. With 5 bases removed from V and 1 base from J, the gap between germline ends came to 11 bases. Germline CDR1 reads SGHAT; CDR2 reads FQNNGV. The CDR3 here is CASSLFPMNTGELFF. CDR3 DNA: TGTGCCAGCAGCCTCTTTCCCATGAACACCGGGGAGCTGTTTTTT.

V is TRBV11-2 and J is TRBJ2-3, with 7 bases that match TRBD2. CDR3 length: 16 amino acids. The trim removed 2 bases at V and 4 bases at J, leaving 9 bases unmatched. The germline gives CDR1 SGHAT, CDR2 FQNNGV. As DNA, the CDR3 is TGTGCCAGCAGCTTATTGGCGGGAGCTTTAGCAGATACGCAGTATTTT. It codes for CASSLLAGALADTQYF.

The CDR3 region is CASTGWSEQATYEQYF. CDR3 sequence (DNA): TGTGCCAGCACCGGGTGGAGTGAGCAGGCCACCTACGAGCAGTACTTC. The rearrangement joins TRBV28 to TRBJ2-7; D is unclear. Germline V gene data show CDR1 as MDHEN and CDR2 as SYDVKM. CDR3 length: 16 residues. Trimming stripped 7 bases from V and 2 bases from J, with 21 bases between.

This chain joins TRBV5-1 and TRBJ2-3, with D tentatively TRBD1 (7 bases). V lost 5 bases and J 2 bases, leaving 15 bases between the germline ends. The CDR3 is made up of 15 amino acids. Looked up from germline, CDR1 is SGHRS and CDR2 is YFSETQ. CDR3 protein: CASREAGTDTDTQYF. As DNA, the CDR3 is TGCGCCAGCAGAGAGGCGGGGACAGACACAGATACGCAGTATTTT.

The CDR3 loop is CASSQEGTGRIEQYF. The CDR3 coding sequence is TGCGCCAGCAGCCAAGAGGGTACAGGGCGGATCGAGCAGTACTTC. The chain links TRBV4-1 to TRBJ2-7, with D possibly matching TRBD1 (6 bases). Germline CDR1 and CDR2: MGHRA and YSYEKL. V was shortened by 0 bases and J by 6 bases, with 15 bases between the two germline ends. The length of the CDR3 is 15 residues.

The chain uses TRBV11-3 and TRBJ1-5; perhaps TRBD1 as D (5 bases). The CDR3 loop spans 16 amino acids. Germline lookup yields CDR1 SGHNT and CDR2 YENEEA. Trimming pared 5 bases from V and 10 bases from J, leaving 24 bases between. CDR3 loop: CASSLVGGDPRVPQHF. The DNA for the CDR3 is TGTGCCAGCAGCCTAGTGGGGGGGGACCCCCGAGTCCCCCAGCATTTT.

The V and J genes are TRBV2 and TRBJ2-3; the match to TRBD2 covers 11 bases. Germline-derived CDR1 and CDR2 are SNHLY and FYNNEI. This CDR3 has 14 amino acids. The junction had 2 bases not matched to a gene; V was cut back by 5 bases and J by 4 bases. The CDR3 DNA reads as TGTGCCAGCAGTCCGGGACTAGCGGCAGATACGCAGTATTTT. This gives the protein CASSPGLAADTQYF.

In the case of this clone: The sample contains more than one DNA sequence encoding this CDR3. The V call is TRBV9, the J call TRBJ1-2, with D possibly being TRBD1 (6 bases). V was cut by 4 bases and J by 0 bases, with 13 bases left in between. Germline V gene sequence: CDR1 SGDLS, CDR2 YYNGEE. The CDR3 sequence is 15 residues long. For the CDR3, the DNA is TGTGCCAGCAGCCCGGGGCAGGGGACTAACTATGGCTACACCTTC. This translates into CASSPGQGTNYGYTF.

As concerns this clone: Other DNA sequences in this sample translate to the same CDR3. For the CDR3, the DNA is TGTGCCAGCAGTCTGGGACAGGGTCCCTACGAGCAGTACTTC. As protein: CASSLGQGPYEQYF. The chain joins TRBV28 to TRBJ2-7; 9 bases are shared with TRBD1. V lost 5 bases, J lost 2 bases, and 4 bases stayed unmatched. Germline CDR1 is MDHEN and CDR2 is SYDVKM. This CDR3 region has 14 residues.

The gene calls are TRBV7-9 and TRBJ2-7; TRBD1 matches at 7 bases. CDR3 length: 16 residues. The trim removed 1 base at V and 4 bases at J, leaving 10 bases unmatched. CDR1 is SEHNR, CDR2 FQNEAQ, per germline (reference sequence). The CDR3 is CASSLENRGPLYEQYF. The CDR3 DNA follows: TGTGCCAGCAGCTTAGAAAACAGGGGTCCCCTTTACGAGCAGTACTTC.

The genes are TRBV13 and TRBJ2-5; D gene unclear. In germline, CDR1 is PRHDT, CDR2 FYEKMQ (reference sequence). V lost 4 bases and J 4 bases, leaving 10 bases between the germline ends. CDR3 length: 13 amino acids. In DNA form, the CDR3 reads TGTGCCAGCAGCTCCCATCTGTCAGAGACCCAGTACTTC. It yields the protein CASSSHLSETQYF.

J is TRBJ1-2 and V is TRBV6-5, with 8 positions matching TRBD1. CDR3 length: 14 amino acids. CDR1 MNHEY and CDR2 SVGAGI come from the germline V gene. V lost 2 bases to trimming and J lost 8 bases; unmatched junction nucleotides: 7. The CDR3 sequence: CASSYTQGASGYTF. Written as DNA, the CDR3 is TGTGCCAGCAGTTACACCCAGGGGGCTAGCGGCTACACCTTC.

On this clone: This same CDR3 is encoded by further DNA sequences in the sample. The chain uses TRBV5-4 and TRBJ2-7; no firm D call. CDR1 and CDR2 from the germline V gene are SGHNT and YYREEE (reference sequence). The germline V and J ends were trimmed by 0 bases and 1 base, with 5 bases remaining between them. The CDR3 extends over 13 amino acids. Written as DNA, the CDR3 is TGTGCCAGCAGCTTGGTCTCATCCTACGAGCAGTACTTC. Translation gives CASSLVSSYEQYF.

As to this clone: This CDR3 is also generated by other DNA sequences in the sample. The chain is built from TRBV7-9 and TRBJ2-7; D unresolved. CDR1 and CDR2 (germline): SEHNR, FQNEAQ (reference sequence). Trimming took 5 bases from V and 2 from J, leaving 4 bases between them. The CDR3 spans 11 residues. Here the CDR3 DNA reads TGTGCCAGCAGCGGGACCTACGAGCAGTACTTC. Amino acid sequence: CASSGTYEQYF.

As regards this clone: This CDR3 is also generated by other DNA sequences in the sample. This rearrangement joins TRBV27 to TRBJ2-7; no clear D gene. Deletions cut 4 bases from V and 2 bases from J, with 6 bases between. This CDR3 contains 12 residues. Germline V lookup: CDR1 MNHEY, CDR2 SMNVEV (reference sequence). The CDR3 sequence is CASSSGPYEQYF. CDR3 nucleotide sequence: TGTGCCAGCAGTTCAGGCCCCTACGAGCAGTACTTC.

Comment on this clone: At the DNA level, this CDR3 is encoded by other sequences in the same sample as well. The J gene is TRBJ1-1, the V gene TRBV7-9, with D unresolved. The CDR3 loop spans 12 amino acids. V was trimmed by 2 bases and J by 6 bases, leaving 7 bases between them. The germline CDR1 and CDR2 sequences are SEHNR and FQNEAQ (reference sequence). The CDR3 spells CASSLSGAEAFF. The DNA for the CDR3 is TGTGCCAGCAGCTTATCGGGCGCTGAAGCTTTCTTT.

A remark on this clone: This specimen includes other DNA sequences encoding the same CDR3. The chain recombines TRBV30 with TRBJ2-7; possible D gene TRBD2, 7 bases. V lost 5 bases, J lost 2 bases, and 13 bases lay in between. This CDR3 spans 13 amino acids. CDR1 and CDR2 (germline): GTSNPN, SVGIG (reference sequence). CDR3 in amino acids: CAWSGGSPYEQYF. In DNA form, the CDR3 reads TGTGCCTGGTCGGGGGGCAGTCCCTACGAGCAGTACTTC.

J is TRBJ2-1 and V is TRBV6-5; D unresolved. CDR1 is MNHEY and CDR2 is SVGAGI in the germline V gene. The CDR3 extends over 14 amino acids. V lost 8 bases and J 0 bases, leaving 11 bases between the germline ends. Here the CDR3 reads CASGISTSYNEQFF. DNA of the CDR3: TGTGCCAGCGGAATTTCAACCTCCTACAATGAGCAGTTCTTC.

This rearrangement joins TRBV6-1 to TRBJ2-1, with D possibly matching TRBD2 (5 bases). The CDR3 has 13 residues. Trimming took 1 base from V and 8 from J, leaving 9 bases between them. Looked up from germline, CDR1 is MNHNS and CDR2 is SASEGT. The CDR3 sequence: CASSEGSGYEQFF. The CDR3 nucleotides read TGTGCCAGCAGTGAAGGGAGCGGCTATGAGCAGTTCTTC.